These T cell receptor beta chains were read from a single sample in a study of blood T cell repertoires in COVID-19. The data were produced by immunoSEQ multiplex PCR, yet TCRdb's version contains in-frame clones alone and is incomplete. The profile shows approximately 250,000 clones, about 88% of them singletons. What was sequenced was PBMCs or T cells enriched from blood (not recorded which). The source is a woman aged 60 to 75 in a cohort exposed to, infected with or recovered from COVID-19 (not recorded which). Both conserved end residues are part of each CDR3. A D gene is named only where the DNA matches it firmly. Size values are once, few and many counts, or a class for expanded clones, and some rows have none.

clone size	D gene	V gene	J gene	CDR3 protein	CDR3 DNA
-	-	TRBV5-6	TRBJ1-5	CASSFGPQGNQPQHF	TGTGCCAGCAGCTTTGGACCCCAGGGAAATCAGCCCCAGCATTTT
-	TRBD1	TRBV28	TRBJ1-2	CASSLARTGAYGYTF	TGTGCCAGCAGTTTAGCCCGGACAGGGGCCTATGGCTACACCTTC
-	-	TRBV2	TRBJ2-3	CASIRQGYTDTQYF	TGTGCCAGCATAAGGCAGGGGTACACAGATACGCAGTATTTT
-	-	TRBV21-1	TRBJ2-7	CATLTGPNSYEQYF	TGTGCCACCCTTACAGGGCCAAACTCCTACGAGCAGTACTTC
-	-	TRBV27	TRBJ2-6	CASSLWAPSSGANVLTF	TGTGCCAGCAGTTTATGGGCGCCAAGCTCTGGGGCCAACGTCCTGACTTTC
-	-	TRBV21-1	TRBJ2-5	CASSTETQYF	TGTGCCAGCAGCACGGAGACCCAGTACTTC
-	TRBD1	TRBV5-3	TRBJ1-1	CARSLAPGTGEFTEAFF	TGTGCCAGAAGCTTGGCCCCCGGGACAGGGGAGTTCACTGAAGCTTTCTTT
-	-	TRBV12-3/TRBV12-4	TRBJ1-5	CASRGQNNQPQHF	TGTGCCAGCAGAGGACAGAACAATCAGCCCCAGCATTTT
few	TRBD2	TRBV12-3/TRBV12-4	TRBJ2-1	CASTGGEQFF	TGTGCCAGCACGGGGGGTGAGCAGTTCTTC
once	TRBD1	TRBV15	TRBJ1-1	CATSRERGLTEAFF	TGTGCCACCAGCAGAGAAAGGGGGCTCACTGAAGCTTTCTTT
-	-	TRBV6-2/TRBV6-3	TRBJ2-7	CASSSQRTYEQYF	TGTGCCAGCAGTTCCCAGCGGACCTACGAGCAGTACTTC
-	-	TRBV9	TRBJ2-3	CASSVSVGSADTQYF	TGTGCCAGCAGCGTTTCCGTAGGTAGCGCAGATACGCAGTATTTT
-	-	TRBV18	TRBJ2-1	CASSPRADRKYNEQFF	TGTGCCAGCTCACCCAGGGCGGACAGAAAGTACAATGAGCAGTTCTTC
-	-	TRBV9	TRBJ1-3	CASQRGDGNTIYF	TGTGCCAGCCAGCGGGGGGATGGAAACACCATATATTTT
-	TRBD2	TRBV7-9	TRBJ2-1	CASSLVVTSGRYNEQFF	TGTGCCAGCAGCTTAGTTGTGACTAGCGGGAGGTACAATGAGCAGTTCTTC
-	TRBD1	TRBV28	TRBJ1-5	CASSDRVNQPQHF	TGTGCCAGCTCGGACAGGGTGAATCAGCCCCAGCATTTT
-	-	TRBV7-3	TRBJ2-7	CASSLIQGIGAYEQYF	TGTGCCAGCAGCTTAATCCAGGGCATTGGGGCCTACGAGCAGTACTTC
-	TRBD2	TRBV5-6	TRBJ2-5	CASASGGAQETQYF	TGTGCCAGCGCATCGGGGGGGGCCCAAGAGACCCAGTACTTC
once	-	TRBV28	TRBJ2-7	CASMTSGGFNEQYF	TGTGCCAGCATGACGTCAGGGGGGTTCAACGAGCAGTACTTC
-	TRBD2	TRBV24-1	TRBJ2-1	CATSLAGGPGGNEQFF	TGTGCCACCAGCCTAGCGGGAGGGCCGGGAGGGAATGAGCAGTTCTTC
-	-	TRBV5-1	TRBJ1-5	CASSLDFSNQPQHF	TGCGCCAGCAGTCTCGACTTTAGCAATCAGCCCCAGCATTTT
-	-	TRBV9	TRBJ1-4	CASSSSHTANEKLFF	TGTGCCAGCAGCTCATCCCACACAGCTAATGAAAAACTGTTTTTT
-	-	TRBV12-3/TRBV12-4	TRBJ2-7	CASSFFAYEQYF	TGTGCCAGCAGTTTTTTCGCCTACGAGCAGTACTTC
-	-	TRBV30	TRBJ2-2	CAWSVAGKTGELFF	TGTGCCTGGAGTGTAGCCGGGAAGACCGGGGAGCTGTTTTTT
-	-	TRBV29-1	TRBJ2-1	CSVEDSRLLNEQFF	TGCAGCGTTGAAGATTCTCGACTCCTAAATGAGCAGTTCTTC
-	TRBD2	TRBV19	TRBJ2-1	CASSIRLAGLDEQFF	TGTGCCAGTAGTATAAGACTAGCGGGATTGGATGAGCAGTTCTTC
once	TRBD1	TRBV5-1	TRBJ2-7	CASSLDGQGGYEQYF	TGCGCCAGCAGCTTGGATGGACAGGGAGGCTACGAGCAGTACTTC
-	-	TRBV2	TRBJ2-3	CASRVTGLSTDTQYF	TGTGCCAGCAGAGTCACAGGGCTTAGCACAGATACGCAGTATTTT
-	TRBD1	TRBV2	TRBJ2-7	CASSHRGPSEQYF	TGTGCCAGCAGCCACAGGGGGCCCAGCGAGCAGTACTTC
once	-	TRBV30	TRBJ1-4	CACTGTAVRDKLFF	TGTGCCTGCACAGGGACCGCGGTTCGGGATAAACTGTTTTTT
-	-	TRBV6-5	TRBJ2-3	CASKWDSTTDTQYF	TGTGCCAGCAAGTGGGACTCAACCACAGATACGCAGTATTTT
-	TRBD2	TRBV7-2	TRBJ2-5	CASSFSETSVQETQYF	TGTGCCAGCAGCTTTTCAGAGACTAGCGTTCAAGAGACCCAGTACTTC
-	TRBD2	TRBV18	TRBJ2-5	CASSPSAGGETQYF	TGTGCCAGCTCACCCTCAGCGGGGGGCGAGACCCAGTACTTC
-	-	TRBV28	TRBJ2-6	CASSSRRVAGANVLTF	TGTGCCAGCAGTTCCCGTCGGGTGGCTGGGGCCAACGTCCTGACTTTC
-	-	TRBV11-2	TRBJ2-7	CASSNHLAQSYEQYF	TGTGCCAGCAGCAATCACTTAGCCCAATCCTACGAGCAGTACTTC
-	TRBD2	TRBV30	TRBJ2-1	CAWSGSRTSGMNEQFF	TGTGCCTGGAGTGGATCCAGGACTAGCGGGATGAATGAGCAGTTCTTC
-	-	TRBV27	TRBJ1-1	CASMSWGYRVQAFF	TGTGCCAGCATGTCTTGGGGTTACAGGGTGCAAGCTTTCTTT
-	-	TRBV24-1	TRBJ1-1	CATRDSLNTEAFF	TGTGCCACCAGGGACAGTCTGAACACTGAAGCTTTCTTT
-	TRBD1	TRBV25-1	TRBJ1-4	CASSDSLQGTKANEKLFF	TGTGCCAGCAGTGATTCCCTACAGGGGACCAAGGCCAATGAAAAACTGTTTTTT
few	-	TRBV9	TRBJ2-5	CASSERGSQETQYF	TGTGCCAGCAGCGAGAGGGGGAGCCAAGAGACCCAGTACTTC
-	TRBD2	TRBV28	TRBJ2-5	CASREGLVFETQYF	TGTGCCAGCAGGGAAGGACTAGTCTTTGAGACCCAGTACTTC
few	TRBD2	TRBV7-2	TRBJ2-1	CASSHGTSGVEQFF	TGTGCCAGCAGCCATGGGACTAGCGGGGTAGAGCAGTTCTTC
-	-	TRBV19	TRBJ2-1	CASSLPLNEQFF	TGTGCCAGTAGTCTACCACTGAATGAGCAGTTCTTC
-	TRBD2	TRBV19	TRBJ2-7	CASSSLAGGPHEQYF	TGTGCCAGTAGTAGTCTGGCGGGAGGGCCCCACGAGCAGTACTTC
-	TRBD1	TRBV5-8	TRBJ1-5	CASSRTGWVQPQHF	TGTGCCAGCAGCCGGACAGGGTGGGTTCAGCCCCAGCATTTT
-	TRBD2	TRBV5-1	TRBJ2-1	CASSLAPGEGPYNEQFF	TGCGCCAGCAGCTTGGCCCCGGGGGAGGGACCCTACAATGAGCAGTTCTTC
-	TRBD2	TRBV2	TRBJ2-1	CARGGTSYNEQFF	TGTGCCAGAGGCGGGACTAGTTACAATGAGCAGTTCTTC
-	TRBD1	TRBV28	TRBJ2-4	CASSIGQGLAKNIQYF	TGTGCCAGCAGTATCGGACAGGGCCTAGCCAAAAACATTCAGTACTTC
-	-	TRBV2	TRBJ1-5	CASTPEPLRTTSNQPQHF	TGTGCCAGCACTCCCGAACCCCTCAGGACAACTAGCAATCAGCCCCAGCATTTT
-	-	TRBV24-1	TRBJ2-1	CATSDGGWSGSYNEQFF	TGTGCCACCAGTGATGGGGGGTGGTCAGGATCCTACAATGAGCAGTTCTTC
few	-	TRBV10-3	TRBJ1-5	CAISHRLDQPQHF	TGTGCCATCTCACACAGGTTAGATCAGCCCCAGCATTTT